The sequence of this T cell receptor beta chain was determined in a study of T cells after yellow fever vaccination. Study at large: When fractions had low cell numbers, they were prepared with SMART-Seq v4 Ultra Low Input. Study results and caveats: From the bulk population, abundant clonotypes could contaminate and appear within FACS-sorted repertoires.

For TCR, cDNA came from 5'RACE template switching, which added a universal primer site and UMIs. TCRdb reanalysed the 5' RACE reads using MiXCR and keeps one entry per CDR3 protein. This sample yields hundreds of thousands of distinct CDR3 sequences, of which 13% are seen a single time; over 11% belongs to the top ten. Germline V lookup: CDR1 MNHEY, CDR2 SMNVEV (reference sequence). J lost 4 bases, V lost 5 bases, and 9 bases had no gene match. The CDR3 sequence is 16 residues long. Remarks on this clonotype: Antigen specificity is unknown.

The material was PBMCs, obtained on the day of the yellow fever booster vaccination. The clonotype originates from a man aged 30 to 45 who received the YFV17D yellow fever vaccine. The chain couples TRBV27 to TRBJ2-7, with TRBD2 matching over 12 bases. As DNA, the CDR3 is TGTGCCAGCAGTACCTGGACTAGCGGGAATTTGTACGAGCAGTACTTC. Translating gives CASSTWTSGNLYEQYF.